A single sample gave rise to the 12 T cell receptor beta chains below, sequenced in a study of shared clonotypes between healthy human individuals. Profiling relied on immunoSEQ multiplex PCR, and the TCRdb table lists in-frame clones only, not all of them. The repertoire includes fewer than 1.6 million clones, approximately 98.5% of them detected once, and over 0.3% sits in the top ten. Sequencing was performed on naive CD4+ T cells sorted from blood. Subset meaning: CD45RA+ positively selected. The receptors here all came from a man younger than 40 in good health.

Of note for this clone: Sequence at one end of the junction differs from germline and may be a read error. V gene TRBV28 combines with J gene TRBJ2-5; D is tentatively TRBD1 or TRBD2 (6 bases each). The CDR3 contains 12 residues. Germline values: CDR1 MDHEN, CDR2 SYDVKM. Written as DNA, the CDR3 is TGTGCCAGCAGGGGGGGCTCTGGGACCGTTCACTTC. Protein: CASRGGSGTVHF. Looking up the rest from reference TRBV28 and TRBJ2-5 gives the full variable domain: DVKVTQSSRYLVKRTGEKVFLECVQDMDHENMFWYRQDPGLGLRLIYFSYDVKMKEKGDIPEGYSVSREKKERFSLILESASTNQTSMYLCASRGGSGTVHFGPGTRLLVL.

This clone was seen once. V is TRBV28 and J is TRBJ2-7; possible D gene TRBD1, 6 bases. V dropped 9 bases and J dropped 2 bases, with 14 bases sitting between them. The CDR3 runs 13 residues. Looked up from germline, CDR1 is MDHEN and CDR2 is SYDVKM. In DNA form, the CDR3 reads TGTGCCAGTACCTTGCAGGGGACCTACGAGCAGTACTTC. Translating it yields CASTLQGTYEQYF.

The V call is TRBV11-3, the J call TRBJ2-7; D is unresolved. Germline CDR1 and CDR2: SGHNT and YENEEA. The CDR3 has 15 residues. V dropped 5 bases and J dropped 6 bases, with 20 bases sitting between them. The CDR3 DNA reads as TGTGCCAGCAGCCGTGGACCCTCCCCCCCCTCCGAGCAGTACTTC. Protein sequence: CASSRGPSPPSEQYF.

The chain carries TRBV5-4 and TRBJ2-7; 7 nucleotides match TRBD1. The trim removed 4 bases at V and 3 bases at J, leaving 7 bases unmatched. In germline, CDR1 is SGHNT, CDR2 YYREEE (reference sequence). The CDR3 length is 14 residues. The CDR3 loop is CASSPRDSGYEQYF. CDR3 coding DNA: TGTGCCAGCAGCCCCCGGGACAGTGGCTACGAGCAGTACTTC.

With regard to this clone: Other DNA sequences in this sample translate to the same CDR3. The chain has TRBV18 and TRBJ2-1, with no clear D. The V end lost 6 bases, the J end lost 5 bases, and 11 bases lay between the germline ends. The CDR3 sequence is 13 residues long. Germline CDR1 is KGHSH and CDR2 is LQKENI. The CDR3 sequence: CASSPGWDNEQFF. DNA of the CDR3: TGTGCCAGCTCCCCGGGTTGGGACAATGAGCAGTTCTTC.

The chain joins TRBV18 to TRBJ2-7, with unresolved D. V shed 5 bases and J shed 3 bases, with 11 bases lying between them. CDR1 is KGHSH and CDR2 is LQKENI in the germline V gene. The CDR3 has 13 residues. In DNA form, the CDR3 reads TGTGCCAGCTCATCGACACGCGACTACGAGCAGTACTTC. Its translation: CASSSTRDYEQYF.

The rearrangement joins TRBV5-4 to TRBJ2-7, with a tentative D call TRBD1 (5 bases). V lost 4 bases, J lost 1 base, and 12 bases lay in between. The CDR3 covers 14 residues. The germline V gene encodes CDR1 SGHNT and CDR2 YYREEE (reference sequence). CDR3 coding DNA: TGTGCCAGCAGCCAGGGCCGCCAGTCCTACGAGCAGTACTTC. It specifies CASSQGRQSYEQYF.

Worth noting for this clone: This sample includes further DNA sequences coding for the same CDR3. This CDR3 is CASSIGAGNQPQHF. The CDR3 bases are TGTGCCAGTAGTATCGGAGCGGGCAATCAGCCCCAGCATTTT. The chain recombines TRBV19 with TRBJ1-5; unclear D gene. Trimming removed 3 bases from V and 2 bases from J, with 8 bases in between. The CDR3 runs 14 residues. CDR1 and CDR2 from the germline V gene are LNHDA and SQIVND (reference sequence).

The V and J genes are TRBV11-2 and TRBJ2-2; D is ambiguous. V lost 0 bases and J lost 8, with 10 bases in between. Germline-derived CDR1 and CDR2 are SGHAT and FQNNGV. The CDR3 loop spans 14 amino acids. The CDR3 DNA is TGTGCCAGCAGCTTAGATCATGGTCTTGGGGAGCTGTTTTTT. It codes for CASSLDHGLGELFF.

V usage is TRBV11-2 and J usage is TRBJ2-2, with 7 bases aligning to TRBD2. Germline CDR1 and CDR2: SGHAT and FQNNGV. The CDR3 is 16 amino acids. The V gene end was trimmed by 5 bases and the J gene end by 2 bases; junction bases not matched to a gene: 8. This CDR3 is CASSAPAGVNTGELFF. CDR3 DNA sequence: TGTGCCAGCAGCGCCCCGGCGGGGGTAAACACCGGGGAGCTGTTTTTT.

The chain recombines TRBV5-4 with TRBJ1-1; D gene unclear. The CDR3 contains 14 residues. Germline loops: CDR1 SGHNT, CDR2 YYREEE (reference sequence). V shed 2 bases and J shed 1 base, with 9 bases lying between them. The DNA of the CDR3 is TGTGCCAGCAGCTTTGGGCAGTGGAACACTGAAGCTTTCTTT. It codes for CASSFGQWNTEAFF.

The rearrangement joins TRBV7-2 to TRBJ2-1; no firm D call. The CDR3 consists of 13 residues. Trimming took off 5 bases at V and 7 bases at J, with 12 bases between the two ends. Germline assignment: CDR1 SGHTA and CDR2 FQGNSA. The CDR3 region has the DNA TGTGCCAGCAGCATTTTTCGTGTTAATGAGCAGTTCTTC. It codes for CASSIFRVNEQFF. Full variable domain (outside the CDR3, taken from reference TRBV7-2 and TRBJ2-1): GAGVSQSPSNKVTEKGKDVELRCDPISGHTALYWYRQSLGQGLEFLIYFQGNSAPDKSGLPSDRFSAERTGGSVSTLTIQRTQQEDSAVYLCASSIFRVNEQFFGPGTRLTVL.